A selection of T cell receptor beta chains follows, all from one sample in a study of Ad26.COV2.S vaccination and SARS-CoV-2 variants. Assay: immunoSEQ multiplex PCR; the TCRdb copy retains only in-frame clones and omits some. Among 400,000 or so clones listed, around nine tenths were seen once. The sequencing used peripheral blood, collected in a trial of Ad26.COV2.S vaccine versus placebo. The receptors were sampled from a person between 18 and 65 years old who received the Ad26.COV2.S COVID-19 vaccine or a placebo. CDR3s include the opening cysteine and the closing phenylalanine or tryptophan. Fields, in order: CDR3 DNA, CDR3 protein, D gene, clone size, J gene, V gene, CDR3 length. A D gene is named only where the DNA matches it firmly. The size field is filled for only some rows; it gives once, few, many or a size class.

DNA: TGTGCCAGCAGCGTACAGGGAGCCCCAGGCAATCAGCCCCAGCATTTT
CDR3: CASSVQGAPGNQPQHF
D: NA
size: NA
J: TRBJ1-5
V: TRBV7-8
length: 16

DNA: TGTGCCAGCAGCCAAGATTTGAACAGCGAAGCTTTCTTT
CDR3: CASSQDLNSEAFF
D: NA
size: NA
J: TRBJ1-1
V: TRBV14
length: 13

DNA: TGCGCCAGCAGCCATCCTGGGCGATACACTGAAGCTTTCTTT
CDR3: CASSHPGRYTEAFF
D: NA
size: NA
J: TRBJ1-1
V: TRBV4-1
length: 14

DNA: TGTGCCAGCTTAGGGCTAGCGGGGGACACAGATACGCAGTATTTT
CDR3: CASLGLAGDTDTQYF
D: TRBD2
size: few
J: TRBJ2-3
V: TRBV7-2
length: 15

DNA: TGTGCCAGCAGGAACCTTCGGACAGGTAACTCCTACGAGCAGTACTTC
CDR3: CASRNLRTGNSYEQYF
D: TRBD1
size: NA
J: TRBJ2-7
V: TRBV2
length: 16

DNA: TGTGCCAGCAGCCAAGGGGTGGGTTCACCCCTCCACTTT
CDR3: CASSQGVGSPLHF
D: NA
size: few
J: TRBJ1-6
V: TRBV3-1/TRBV3-2
length: 13

DNA: TGTGCCAGTAGTATTCTGGACAGCAGAAACTATGGCTACACCTTC
CDR3: CASSILDSRNYGYTF
D: NA
size: NA
J: TRBJ1-2
V: TRBV19
length: 15

DNA: TGTGCCAGCAGCTTCGTGGGGGACATCCAAGAGACCCAGTACTTC
CDR3: CASSFVGDIQETQYF
D: NA
size: NA
J: TRBJ2-5
V: TRBV5-6
length: 15

DNA: TGTGCCAGCAGTTGGGGCTTCGGTGGCTACACCTTC
CDR3: CASSWGFGGYTF
D: NA
size: NA
J: TRBJ1-2
V: TRBV6-2/TRBV6-3
length: 12

DNA: TGTGCCAGCAGCCAAGTTTCGGGACAAGGTTCGACATCTGGAAACACCATATATTTT
CDR3: CASSQVSGQGSTSGNTIYF
D: NA
size: NA
J: TRBJ1-3
V: TRBV3-1/TRBV3-2
length: 19